This entry features one T cell receptor beta chain sequence. Its specificity is unknown. Researchers cocultured the mixed lymphocyte reaction cells at 37°C for approximately 6 days. The assay was immunoSEQ multiplex PCR, and TCRdb's table has in-frame clones only and misses some. The sample includes 9,500 to 13,000 clones, 46% of them seen just once. CDR1 and CDR2 (germline): SGHNT, YENEEA. The junction had 9 bases not matched to a gene; V was cut back by 5 bases and J by 5 bases. The length of the CDR3 is 15 residues. The data derive from a study of siplizumab effects on memory and regulatory T cells. Study outcomes and limitations: Phenotypic classification as naive or memory proved unattainable for roughly 75-95% of proliferating CD4+ or CD8+ clones.

This sequence was found in a human donor in good health; the cells came from an allogeneic mixed lymphocyte reaction. The source material was CFSE-low (dividing) CD4+ T cells sorted from an allogeneic mixed lymphocyte reaction. This chain connects TRBV11-3 to TRBJ2-3; 8 bases match TRBD2. This chain's CDR3 is CASSLSGRLGDTQYF. The CDR3 region has the DNA TGTGCCAGCAGCCTCAGCGGGAGACTTGGAGATACGCAGTATTTT.